This T cell receptor (beta chain) was profiled in a study of T cells in localized non-small cell lung cancer (dated by TCRdb to 2018 to 2021). Regarding the complete study: The study examined T cell repertoires in hundreds of patients with early-stage NSCLC and compared tumors with uninvolved tumor-adjacent lungs. The cohort consisted of 200 to 300 treatment-naive NSCLC patients whose localized lung tumors had been resected. The mean age of the NSCLC patients was under 70 years, with 120 to 150 men and 100 to 110 women. Broader findings and caveats from the paper: A median of around 57 of the top 100 tumor clones were detected in paired uninvolved adjacent lung, and 28 of these tumor clones were also found among the top 100 clones of the paired uninvolved adjacent lung. Because multi-region sequencing of the tumors was not done, intratumor heterogeneity could not be ruled out. Uninvolved tumor-adjacent lung showed the highest T cell clonality, higher than tumor, which suggests more focused antigenic responses in the uninvolved tumor-adjacent lung. Higher T cell density in blood was associated with longer overall survival, whereas higher clonality in adjacent lung was associated with shorter survival. Because the study design was exploratory, TCR variables were selected using unadjusted p-values without false-discovery rate correction.

TCR beta CDR3 regions were sequenced from DNA using the immunoSEQ Assay. Turning to the authors' computational methods: To compute T cell density, TCR beta template counts were normalized to usable DNA, which was estimated by amplifying housekeeping genes. Richness was estimated with the preseqR package, extrapolating to 400,000 templates for PBMC samples and 120,000 templates for tissue samples. Clonality was taken to be one minus Pielou's evenness. Differential abundance testing on productive amino-acid clonotypes, with a minimum total count of 5 and an alpha of 0.1, was used to identify tissue-enriched TCRs. The Jaccard Index and the Morisita Overlap Index were used to measure repertoire overlap between compartments. GLIPH clustered TCR beta CDR3s with public tetramer-defined viral CDR3s; viral motifs required at least three viral sequences plus V-gene enrichment. What TCRdb holds here is the immuneACCESS table cut down to in-frame rearrangements. Part of the clones is not present; checked against another copy, under half of the missing clones reflect an unresolved V gene, and the others are unexplained. Clone size and V and J calls were adopted from that table, with D and trimming inferred from the DNA. This sample lists a few thousand clones; around 23% were detected once. The ten largest clonotypes hold approximately 14% of the sample.

The germline V gene gives CDR1 as SGDLS and CDR2 as YYNGEE. There are 18 amino acids in the CDR3, from cysteine to phenylalanine inclusive. Only CDR3 DNA remains: 54 bases, in frame from the first base. V has 0 bases trimmed and J has 0 bases trimmed; junction bases matching no gene number 5. Notes on this clone: Its antigen target is currently unknown. Base-call qualities are not available, and no considerably larger clone is one nucleotide away.

Uninvolved adjacent lung was obtained at least 2 cm from the tumor margin, and the absence of atypia was confirmed by two independent pathologists. At diagnosis, peripheral blood, uninvolved tumor-adjacent lung and tumor were collected and stored as a combination of fresh-frozen and FFPE material. The sequence was obtained from a man aged 35-75 years with stage I squamous cell lung carcinoma. Specimen: normal lung tissue next to the tumor, collected before any cancer treatment. The chain uses TRBV9 and TRBJ2-3, with 12 junctional bases fitting TRBD2. This receptor carries the CDR3 CASSVATSGGLSTDTQYF. The nucleotide sequence reads as follows: TGTGCCAGCAGCGTAGCGACTAGCGGGGGCCTTAGCACAGATACGCAGTATTTT.